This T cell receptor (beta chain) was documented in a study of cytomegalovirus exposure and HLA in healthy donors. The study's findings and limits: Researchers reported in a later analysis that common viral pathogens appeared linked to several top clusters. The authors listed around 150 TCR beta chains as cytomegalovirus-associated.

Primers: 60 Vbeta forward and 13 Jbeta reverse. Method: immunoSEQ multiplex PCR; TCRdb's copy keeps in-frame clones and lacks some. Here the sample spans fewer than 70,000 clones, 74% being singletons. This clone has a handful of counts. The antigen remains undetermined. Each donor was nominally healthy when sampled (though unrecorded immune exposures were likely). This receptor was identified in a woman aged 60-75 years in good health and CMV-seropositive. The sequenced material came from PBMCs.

The CDR3 bases are TGTGCCAGCAGCGTAGTTGCAGGGGCCGGTGACACTGAAGCTTTCTTT. This sequence encodes CASSVVAGAGDTEAFF. This chain joins TRBV9 and TRBJ1-1; TRBD1 might be the D (6 bases). The CDR3 is 16 amino acids. Per the germline V gene, CDR1 is SGDLS and CDR2 is YYNGEE. V shed 0 bases and J shed 3 bases, with 15 bases lying between them.